This TCR beta chain derives from a study of technical replicates of blood from a few donors (dated by TCRdb to about 2017). With respect to this clone: The antigen it binds to is not known. One base away there is no much larger clone; base qualities are not given.

In the germline V gene (reference sequence), CDR1 corresponds to SEHNR and CDR2 to FQNEAQ. After removal of 11 bases from V and 4 bases from J, the junction retains 11 bases not matched to a gene. The CDR3 holds 15 amino acids from the cysteine to the phenylalanine. Only the CDR3 DNA is retained, 45 bases long and in frame from the first base. Library preparation used the immunoSEQ multiplex PCR assay. Drawn from immuneACCESS, this table holds only the in-frame rearrangements with V and J called that TCRdb kept. Clones are partly lost; checked studies trace under half to an unresolved V gene and leave the rest unexplained. The sample table contains 80,000 to 90,000 clones; only one count was recorded for roughly 94% of them. Jointly, the top ten make up around 0.25% of the sample.

The specimen was T cells isolated from PBMCs. Recombination connected TRBV7-9 to TRBJ2-1; 10 bases in between match TRBD2. The sequence came from a human donor in good health. The CDR3 is CAGERLAGPYNEQFF. The DNA reads as follows: TGTGCCGGCGAAAGACTAGCGGGCCCTTACAATGAGCAGTTCTTC.